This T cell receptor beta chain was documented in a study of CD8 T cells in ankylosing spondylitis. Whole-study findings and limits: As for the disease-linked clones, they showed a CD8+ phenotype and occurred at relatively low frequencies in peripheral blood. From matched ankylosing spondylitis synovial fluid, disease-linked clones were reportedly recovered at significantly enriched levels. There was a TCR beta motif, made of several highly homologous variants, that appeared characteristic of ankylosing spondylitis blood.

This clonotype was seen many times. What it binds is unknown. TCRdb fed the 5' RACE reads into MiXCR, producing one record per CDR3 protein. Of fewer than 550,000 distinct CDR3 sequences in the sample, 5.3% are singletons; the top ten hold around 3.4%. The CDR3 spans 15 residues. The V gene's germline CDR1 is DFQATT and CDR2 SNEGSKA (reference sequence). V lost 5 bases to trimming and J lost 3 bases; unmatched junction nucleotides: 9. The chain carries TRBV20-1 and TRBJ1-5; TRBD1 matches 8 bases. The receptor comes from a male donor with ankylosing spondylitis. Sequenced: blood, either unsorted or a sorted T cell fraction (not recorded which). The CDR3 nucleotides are TGCAGTGCTCCCGAGACAGGGGCGATCAATCAGCCCCAGCATTTT. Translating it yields CSAPETGAINQPQHF.